This is a list of T cell receptor beta chains from one sample in a study of T cell responses to AZD1222 COVID-19 vaccine. Libraries were prepared by immunoSEQ multiplex PCR; TCRdb keeps only in-frame clonotypes and omits some of them. Of approximately 160,000 clones listed, approximately 93% are singletons. The source material was peripheral blood, sampled on day 0 of AZD1222 vaccination. These receptors were collected from an adult in good health. The CDR3 runs from the conserved cysteine through the conserved F or W. The D gene is left open where the match is weak. Rows give clone size only sometimes, using once, few, many, or a class for an expanded clone.

j_call d_call v_call clone_size cdr3_aa cdr3_nt
TRBJ2-7 - TRBV6-5 - CASRRTSSYEQYF TGTGCCAGCAGACGGACCTCATCCTACGAGCAGTACTTC
TRBJ1-2 - TRBV5-1 - CASSPSGSGGYGYTF TGCGCCAGCAGCCCCTCAGGATCGGGGGGCTATGGCTACACCTTC
TRBJ1-2 - TRBV7-9 - CASSLTGEVRGYTF TGTGCCAGCAGCCTGACGGGCGAAGTCAGAGGCTACACCTTC
TRBJ1-6 TRBD1 TRBV7-8 few CASSPRTGRPSPLHF TGTGCCAGCAGCCCGAGGACAGGGCGGCCTTCACCCCTCCACTTT
TRBJ1-2 - TRBV5-4 - CASSLVGGKNGYTF TGTGCCAGCAGCTTGGTTGGGGGCAAAAATGGCTACACCTTC
TRBJ1-1 - TRBV19 - CASSIAGRGAEAFF TGTGCCAGTAGTATAGCAGGGAGAGGCGCTGAAGCTTTCTTT
TRBJ1-4 - TRBV3-1/TRBV3-2 - CASSQDLRTVEKLFF TGTGCCAGCAGCCAAGATCTGCGGACAGTGGAAAAACTGTTTTTT
TRBJ1-2 - TRBV9 - CASSVAHSSNYGYTF TGTGCCAGCAGCGTAGCTCACTCCTCTAACTATGGCTACACCTTC
TRBJ1-2 - TRBV21-1 - CASSKAPGTGYSRYGYTF TGTGCCAGCAGCAAAGCTCCAGGGACAGGGTATAGTAGGTATGGCTACACCTTC
TRBJ1-2 - TRBV5-1 - CASSLMVNYGYTF TGCGCCAGCAGCTTGATGGTGAACTATGGCTACACCTTC
TRBJ2-1 TRBD2 TRBV10-3 - CATKGLAGSNNEQFF TGTGCCACCAAAGGACTAGCGGGATCCAACAATGAGCAGTTCTTC
TRBJ1-5 - TRBV19 - CASSPDWGQPQHF TGTGCCAGTAGTCCCGACTGGGGACAGCCCCAGCATTTT
TRBJ2-7 TRBD1 TRBV3-1/TRBV3-2 - CASSQDFQGVTFYEQYF TGTGCCAGCAGCCAAGATTTTCAGGGGGTCACTTTCTACGAGCAGTACTTC
TRBJ1-2 TRBD1 TRBV6-5 - CASSYSSGGGYGYTF TGTGCCAGCAGTTACTCGTCAGGGGGCGGCTATGGCTACACCTTC
TRBJ1-2 - TRBV19 once CASSMLQGNYGYTF TGTGCCAGTAGTATGCTGCAGGGTAACTATGGCTACACCTTC
TRBJ1-5 - TRBV27 - CASRATGSRIQPQHF TGTGCCAGCAGAGCGACTGGAAGTCGAATTCAGCCCCAGCATTTT
TRBJ1-2 TRBD1 TRBV28 - CASSISQGVGGYTF TGTGCCAGCAGCATTTCGCAGGGGGTAGGGGGCTACACCTTC
TRBJ2-1 - TRBV7-5 - CARSLGRAHEQFF TGTGCCAGAAGCTTAGGTCGGGCCCATGAGCAGTTCTTC
TRBJ1-1 - TRBV7-8 - CASSLAYGTATEAFF TGTGCCAGCAGCTTAGCCTACGGGACCGCCACTGAAGCTTTCTTT
TRBJ2-1 TRBD2 TRBV7-6 - CASSLLAGKYNEQFF TGTGCCAGCAGCTTACTAGCGGGGAAATACAATGAGCAGTTCTTC
TRBJ2-7 - TRBV28 - CASISVGSYYEQYF TGTGCCAGCATATCGGTTGGCAGCTACTACGAGCAGTACTTC
TRBJ1-1 TRBD1 TRBV7-2 - CASSPRTGEKRTEAFF TGTGCCAGCAGCCCGAGGACAGGGGAGAAACGCACTGAAGCTTTCTTT
TRBJ1-2 - TRBV7-9 - CASSLGFGSYGYTF TGTGCCAGCAGCTTAGGGTTCGGCAGCTATGGCTACACCTTC
TRBJ2-1 TRBD1 TRBV6-1 - CASSELEGAYGNEQFF TGTGCCAGCAGTGAATTAGAGGGGGCTTATGGCAATGAGCAGTTCTTC